A single sample gave rise to the 17 T cell receptor beta chains below, sequenced in a study of blood T cell repertoires in COVID-19. Some clones are missing from TCRdb's copy, which holds only in-frame ones; the method was immunoSEQ multiplex PCR. Of 150,000 or so clones listed, roughly 78% were seen once; the top ten hold 13% to 15%. The sequencing input was peripheral blood. These receptors were taken from a human donor with acute or convalescent COVID-19. The donor label of this sample is uncertain.

The rearrangement joins TRBV10-1 to TRBJ1-4; 8 bases match TRBD1. Trimming removed 6 bases from V and 7 bases from J; junction bases left unmatched: 10. The CDR3 totals 15 residues. Germline values: CDR1 WNHNN, CDR2 SYGVQD (reference sequence). Here the CDR3 reads CASSARTGRGEKLFF. The CDR3 DNA follows: TGCGCCAGCAGCGCCCGGACAGGGAGGGGTGAAAAACTGTTTTTT.

The sample holds one count of this clone. The chain joins TRBV6-2 or TRBV6-3 to TRBJ1-5; D gene uncertain. V lost 2 bases and J 11 bases, leaving 10 bases between the germline ends. CDR1 and CDR2 from the germline V gene are MNHEY and SVGEGT. The length of the CDR3 is 12 residues. The CDR3 DNA reads TGTGCCAGCAGTTACCTTTCACAAGCCCAGCATTTT. The encoded protein is CASSYLSQAQHF.

This chain uses TRBV7-2 with TRBJ2-7; D is ambiguous. Trimming took off 4 bases at V and 5 bases at J, with 15 bases between the two ends. The CDR3 length is 14 residues. Per germline, CDR1 SGHTA and CDR2 FQGNSA. CDR3 DNA: TGTGCCAGCAGCTCCCGATCTCTAGGTAACGAGCAGTACTTC. Encoded protein: CASSSRSLGNEQYF.

V is TRBV6-1 and J is TRBJ2-2; 7 bases map to TRBD1. Germline lookup yields CDR1 MNHNS and CDR2 SASEGT. Losses at the gene ends were 2 bases for V and 7 bases for J; bases not matched to a gene: 10. The CDR3 spans 16 residues. CDR3 sequence reads: CASSEIGTAGNGELFF. The CDR3, as DNA: TGTGCCAGCAGTGAAATTGGGACAGCCGGTAACGGGGAGCTGTTTTTT.

The chain uses TRBV25-1 and TRBJ1-3, with TRBD1 matching over 7 bases. The CDR3 totals 16 residues. V lost 1 base, J lost 0 bases, and 3 bases stayed unmatched. Germline assignment: CDR1 MGHDK and CDR2 SYGVNS. The DNA of the CDR3 is TGTGCCAGCAGTGAATCGGACAGGTACTCTGGAAACACCATATATTTT. Amino acids: CASSESDRYSGNTIYF. The full variable domain, its missing parts supplied by reference TRBV25-1 and TRBJ1-3, is EADIYQTPRYLVIGTGKKITLECSQTMGHDKMYWYQQDPGMELHLIHYSYGVNSTEKGDLSSESTVSRIRTEHFPLTLESARPSHTSQYLCASSESDRYSGNTIYFGEGSWLTVV.

The CDR3 coding sequence is TGCGCCAGCAGCTTGGGACAGGGCCTTACCTACGAGCAGTACTTC. Translation: CASSLGQGLTYEQYF. The chain employs TRBV5-1 and TRBJ2-7, with TRBD1 matching over 7 bases. Germline assignment: CDR1 SGHRS and CDR2 YFSETQ. The CDR3 has 15 residues. V lost 0 bases to trimming and J lost 2 bases; unmatched junction nucleotides: 5.

V and J are TRBV18 and TRBJ2-7; TRBD2 agrees at 11 bases. Germline V gene lookup returns CDR1 KGHSH and CDR2 LQKENI. CDR3 length: 15 residues. Trimming cost V 2 bases and J 4 bases; bases outside gene matches: 4. The DNA for the CDR3 is TGTGCCAGCTCACCAAGACTAGCGGGACCGTACGAGCAGTACTTC. As protein: CASSPRLAGPYEQYF.

V gene TRBV29-1 combines with J gene TRBJ1-1; maybe TRBD1 (6 bases). Deletions cut 7 bases from V and 0 bases from J, with 9 bases between. CDR3 length equals 12 residues. Germline V gene data show CDR1 as SQVTM and CDR2 as ANQGSEA. CDR3 loop: CSGGGLNTEAFF. CDR3 DNA sequence: TGCAGCGGAGGGGGATTGAACACTGAAGCTTTCTTT. Filled out from reference TRBV29-1 and TRBJ1-1, the complete variable domain reads SAVISQKPSRDICQRGTSLTIQCQVDSQVTMMFWYRQQPGQSLTLIATANQGSEATYESGFVIDKFPISRPNLTFSTLTVSNMSPEDSSIYLCSGGGLNTEAFFGQGTRLTVV.

The DNA for the CDR3 is TGTGCCAGCAGCCAAGAAATAGCGGGCCTGTCCTACGAGCAGTACTTC. This translates into CASSQEIAGLSYEQYF. This sequence joins TRBV4-2 and TRBJ2-7; 7 bases fit TRBD2. The V segment lost 0 bases and the J segment 1 base; nucleotides outside the gene matches: 6. CDR1 is LGHNA and CDR2 is YNFKEQ in the germline V gene. The CDR3 runs to 16 residues.

The chain joins TRBV6-5 to TRBJ1-5, with 7 bases aligning to TRBD1. Losses at the gene ends were 10 bases for V and 7 bases for J; bases not matched to a gene: 7. Germline lookup yields CDR1 MNHEY and CDR2 SVGAGI. The CDR3 runs to 12 residues. The CDR3 spells CATKTGNQPQHF. The CDR3 nucleotides are TGTGCCACCAAGACAGGGAACCAGCCCCAGCATTTT.

The CDR3 spells CASSVAAGAEETQYF. The CDR3 region has the DNA TGTGCCAGCAGCGTAGCGGCGGGGGCGGAGGAGACCCAGTACTTC. The chain couples TRBV9 to TRBJ2-5; D possibly corresponds to TRBD2 (7 bases). The germline V gene has CDR1 SGDLS and CDR2 YYNGEE. V lost 0 bases and J 5 bases, leaving 14 bases between the germline ends. This CDR3 contains 15 residues.

Only one count was recorded for this clone. The chain couples TRBV30 to TRBJ2-5; D is undetermined. Trimming shortened V by 3 bases and J by 0 bases, and 14 bases separated the two germline ends. The CDR3 is 15 residues long. Germline loops: CDR1 GTSNPN, CDR2 SVGIG (reference sequence). CDR3 in amino acids: CAWRATRLYQETQYF. In DNA, the CDR3 is TGTGCCTGGAGGGCGACACGCCTATACCAAGAGACCCAGTACTTC. Drawing the rest from reference TRBV30 and TRBJ2-5, the complete variable domain is SQTIHQWPATLVQPVGSPLSLECTVEGTSNPNLYWYRQAAGRGLQLLFYSVGIGQISSEVPQNLSASRPQDRQFILSSKKLLLSDSGFYLCAWRATRLYQETQYFGPGTRLLVL.

V and J are TRBV5-1 and TRBJ2-7; 7 bases map to TRBD1. This CDR3 is 15 amino acids long. In germline, CDR1 is SGHRS, CDR2 YFSETQ. V shed 0 bases, J shed 0 bases, and the junction held 3 bases outside the gene matches. CDR3: CASSLDWDSSYEQYF. DNA of the CDR3: TGCGCCAGCAGCTTGGACTGGGACAGCTCCTACGAGCAGTACTTC.

The rearrangement uses TRBV19 and TRBJ1-5; a possible D gene is TRBD1 (6 bases). Trimming removed 5 bases at V and 14 bases at J, with 25 bases between. Germline CDR1 reads LNHDA; CDR2 reads SQIVND (reference sequence). The CDR3 extends over 15 amino acids. The CDR3 DNA is TGTGCCAGTAGTCCAGGGGACACCTTAGAAAGTACGAAGCATTTT. Amino acids: CASSPGDTLESTKHF.

The chain combines TRBV29-1 with TRBJ1-1; 11 bases align to TRBD1. The CDR3 is made up of 17 amino acids. CDR1 SQVTM and CDR2 ANQGSEA come from the germline V gene. V trimming: 4 bases; J trimming: 3 bases; junction bases outside the gene matches: 13. CDR3 loop: CSVARDRGIRSHTEAFF. The CDR3 bases are TGCAGCGTTGCCCGGGACAGGGGGATCCGCTCTCACACTGAAGCTTTCTTT.

The chain links TRBV29-1 to TRBJ2-1; D perhaps matches TRBD2 (5 bases). The CDR3 runs 15 residues. The V end lost 5 bases, the J end lost 0 bases, and 14 bases lay between the germline ends. Germline lookup yields CDR1 SQVTM and CDR2 ANQGSEA. CDR3: CSVPPPGNSYNEQFF. The CDR3 DNA follows: TGCAGCGTTCCCCCACCCGGGAACTCCTACAATGAGCAGTTCTTC.

The chain uses TRBV11-3 and TRBJ2-3; 11 bases map to TRBD2. Germline V gives CDR1 SGHNT, CDR2 YENEEA. J gave up 4 bases and V 1 base, and 1 base lay outside the gene matches. The CDR3 totals 15 residues. CDR3 protein: CASSLGLAGPDTQYF. The CDR3 DNA reads TGTGCCAGCAGCTTAGGACTAGCGGGGCCAGATACGCAGTATTTT.